Listed below are T cell receptor beta chains from one sample, sequenced in a study of T-cell reconstitution after alpha-beta-depleted transplantation in children. TCRdb independently ran MiXCR on the PCR reads; one entry per CDR3 protein. The sample carries approximately 79,000 distinct CDR3 sequences, around 18% recorded once. The sequences come from PBMCs, mostly from graft donor cells, collected 360 days after TCRalphabeta/CD19-depleted stem cell transplant. These receptors were collected from a male patient between 2 and 10 years old who had a stem cell transplant for acute lymphoblastic leukemia, so the T cells may come from the graft donor. Both conserved end residues are part of each CDR3. A D gene is named only where the DNA matches it firmly. The size field is filled for only some rows; it gives once, few, many or a size class.

J gene: TRBJ2-7
D gene: NA
clone size: NA
V gene: TRBV4-1
CDR3 DNA: TGCGCCAGCAGCCAAGAAAATACTCCTGTGTCCAGGGGAATAGACGAGCAGTACTTC
CDR3 protein: CASSQENTPVSRGIDEQYF

J gene: TRBJ1-1
D gene: NA
clone size: NA
V gene: TRBV20-1
CDR3 DNA: TGCAGTGCAACACAGGGTCCGGACACTGAAGCTTTCTTT
CDR3 protein: CSATQGPDTEAFF

J gene: TRBJ2-1
D gene: TRBD2
clone size: NA
V gene: TRBV18
CDR3 DNA: TGTGCCAGCTCACCACCCAGACTAGCGGGACTCAATGAGCAGTTCTTC
CDR3 protein: CASSPPRLAGLNEQFF

J gene: TRBJ2-3
D gene: TRBD2
clone size: NA
V gene: TRBV7-9
CDR3 DNA: TGTGCCAGCAGTCGCGGACTAGCAGCTTTCACAGATACGCAGTATTTT
CDR3 protein: CASSRGLAAFTDTQYF

J gene: TRBJ2-2
D gene: NA
clone size: NA
V gene: TRBV7-8
CDR3 DNA: TGTGCCAGCAGCCTCACTCGCACCGGGGAGCTGTCTTTT
CDR3 protein: CASSLTRTGELSF

J gene: TRBJ1-4
D gene: NA
clone size: NA
V gene: TRBV5-1
CDR3 DNA: TGCGCCAGCAGCTGGCCAAGTGAAAAACTGTTTTTT
CDR3 protein: CASSWPSEKLFF

J gene: TRBJ2-4
D gene: TRBD2
clone size: NA
V gene: TRBV4-1
CDR3 DNA: TGCGCCAGCAGCCAGGCTAAGATTTTACGACTAGCGGGAGACCCTCCAGCCAAAAACATTCAGTACTTC
CDR3 protein: CASSQAKILRLAGDPPAKNIQYF

J gene: TRBJ1-3
D gene: NA
clone size: many
V gene: TRBV12-3/TRBV12-4
CDR3 DNA: TGTGCCAGCAGTTTCGGTAACTCTGGAAACACCATATATTTT
CDR3 protein: CASSFGNSGNTIYF

J gene: TRBJ1-5
D gene: NA
clone size: NA
V gene: TRBV27
CDR3 DNA: TGTGCCAGCAGTTTGTTTAGCAATCAGCCCCAGCATTTT
CDR3 protein: CASSLFSNQPQHF

J gene: TRBJ1-3
D gene: NA
clone size: many
V gene: TRBV11-2
CDR3 DNA: TGTGCCAGCTCCTATTGGGGTTCTGGAAACACCATATATTTT
CDR3 protein: CASSYWGSGNTIYF

J gene: TRBJ2-1
D gene: TRBD2
clone size: NA
V gene: TRBV12-3/TRBV12-4
CDR3 DNA: TGTGCCAGCAGCATGAGTCTAGCGGTTAAGCAGTTCTTC
CDR3 protein: CASSMSLAVKQFF

J gene: TRBJ2-5
D gene: TRBD2
clone size: few
V gene: TRBV20-1
CDR3 DNA: TGCAGTGCCCATGGACTAGCGGGAGGATACCGAGGGACCCAGTACTTC
CDR3 protein: CSAHGLAGGYRGTQYF

J gene: TRBJ2-7
D gene: TRBD2
clone size: NA
V gene: TRBV6-5
CDR3 DNA: TGTGCCAGCAGTTCTTTTGGGGGGGCCTACGAGCAGTACTTC
CDR3 protein: CASSSFGGAYEQYF

J gene: TRBJ2-3
D gene: TRBD2
clone size: NA
V gene: TRBV29-1
CDR3 DNA: TGCAGCGTTGAAGAGGGGGTATTAGCGGGAGGTGGTACGCAGTATTTT
CDR3 protein: CSVEEGVLAGGGTQYF

J gene: TRBJ2-7
D gene: TRBD2
clone size: few
V gene: TRBV5-1
CDR3 DNA: TGCGCCAGCAGCTTGCTAGGTGGACTAGCGGGAGGGAGCGAGCAGTACTTC
CDR3 protein: CASSLLGGLAGGSEQYF

J gene: TRBJ2-7
D gene: NA
clone size: few
V gene: TRBV9
CDR3 DNA: TGTGCCAGCAGCTCACACCCGGGGTTGGCAGCTACCTACGAGCAGTACTTC
CDR3 protein: CASSSHPGLAATYEQYF

J gene: TRBJ2-1
D gene: TRBD2
clone size: NA
V gene: TRBV20-1
CDR3 DNA: TGCAGTGCTAGAAATCCGGGACTAGGTCTCCGTGAGCAGTTCTTC
CDR3 protein: CSARNPGLGLREQFF

J gene: TRBJ2-5
D gene: TRBD1
clone size: NA
V gene: TRBV12-3/TRBV12-4
CDR3 DNA: TGTGCCAGCAGTTTACGCCAGGGGGCTGAGACCCAGTACTTC
CDR3 protein: CASSLRQGAETQYF

J gene: TRBJ2-7
D gene: NA
clone size: NA
V gene: TRBV21-1
CDR3 DNA: TGTGCCAGCTCTACTAGCGGGGCTTCCTACGAGCAGTACTTC
CDR3 protein: CASSTSGASYEQYF

J gene: TRBJ2-3
D gene: NA
clone size: many
V gene: TRBV10-3
CDR3 DNA: TGTGCCATCAGTGAGTCGACTCGACCACCTGGGGCAGATACGCAGTATTTT
CDR3 protein: CAISESTRPPGADTQYF

J gene: TRBJ2-1
D gene: NA
clone size: NA
V gene: TRBV3-1
CDR3 DNA: TGTGCCAGCAGCCCCCATGAAGCCCCTTACAATGAGCAGTTCTTC
CDR3 protein: CASSPHEAPYNEQFF

J gene: TRBJ2-1
D gene: TRBD2
clone size: NA
V gene: TRBV4-1
CDR3 DNA: TGCGCCAGCAGCCAAGTGGCGGGACTAGCGGGAGGGCACAATGAGCAGTTCTTC
CDR3 protein: CASSQVAGLAGGHNEQFF

J gene: TRBJ2-1
D gene: TRBD2
clone size: few
V gene: TRBV11-3
CDR3 DNA: TGTGCCAGCAGCTTAGGACTAGCGGGTGGTGAGCAGTTCTTC
CDR3 protein: CASSLGLAGGEQFF

J gene: TRBJ2-5
D gene: TRBD2
clone size: few
V gene: TRBV28
CDR3 DNA: TGTGCCAGCAGTTTTTGGCGGGAGGTGTATAAAGAGACCCAGTACTTC
CDR3 protein: CASSFWREVYKETQYF

J gene: TRBJ2-4
D gene: NA
clone size: NA
V gene: TRBV5-5
CDR3 DNA: TGTGCCAGCAGCTTGGTTTCCCGTGTTGGCAAAAACATTCAGTACTTC
CDR3 protein: CASSLVSRVGKNIQYF

J gene: TRBJ1-6
D gene: NA
clone size: many
V gene: TRBV4-1
CDR3 DNA: TGCGCCAGCAGCCAAGAGACCGGGGTATGGTCACCCCTCCACTTT
CDR3 protein: CASSQETGVWSPLHF

J gene: TRBJ2-7
D gene: NA
clone size: many
V gene: TRBV3-1
CDR3 DNA: TGTGCCAGCAGCCAAGGCCCCTTAACTTACGAGCAGTACTTC
CDR3 protein: CASSQGPLTYEQYF

J gene: TRBJ2-7
D gene: NA
clone size: NA
V gene: TRBV12-3/TRBV12-4
CDR3 DNA: TGTGCCAGCAGTTTAAAAGGGGCTAGCCTTCATTTTTACGAGCAGTACTTC
CDR3 protein: CASSLKGASLHFYEQYF

J gene: TRBJ2-5
D gene: NA
clone size: NA
V gene: TRBV5-5
CDR3 DNA: TGTGCCAGCAAGGGTGGAGAGACCCAGTACTTC
CDR3 protein: CASKGGETQYF

J gene: TRBJ2-1
D gene: TRBD2
clone size: NA
V gene: TRBV2
CDR3 DNA: TGTGCCAGCAGTGAAAGGGGGCGACTAGCGGGAGGGGACAATGAGCAGTTCTTC
CDR3 protein: CASSERGRLAGGDNEQFF

J gene: TRBJ2-2
D gene: NA
clone size: NA
V gene: TRBV2
CDR3 DNA: TGTGCCAGCAGTGATGAGGAGAGGGAGCTGTTTTTT
CDR3 protein: CASSDEERELFF

J gene: TRBJ2-5
D gene: NA
clone size: NA
V gene: TRBV2
CDR3 DNA: TGTGCCAGCAGTGACCAATTGGGTATCCAAGAGACCCAGTACTTC
CDR3 protein: CASSDQLGIQETQYF

J gene: TRBJ2-5
D gene: TRBD1
clone size: NA
V gene: TRBV7-9
CDR3 DNA: TGTGCCAGCATCCACAGGGGTGGGGAGACCCAGTACTTC
CDR3 protein: CASIHRGGETQYF

J gene: TRBJ2-1
D gene: TRBD2
clone size: NA
V gene: TRBV4-1
CDR3 DNA: TGCGCCAGCAGCCAAGATCCCCCACTAGCGGCAATATCCTGGGACAATGAGCAGTTCTTC
CDR3 protein: CASSQDPPLAAISWDNEQFF

J gene: TRBJ2-7
D gene: TRBD1
clone size: many
V gene: TRBV29-1
CDR3 DNA: TGCAGCATCCGGGACAGGGTCTCCTACGAGCAGTACTTC
CDR3 protein: CSIRDRVSYEQYF

J gene: TRBJ2-5
D gene: NA
clone size: few
V gene: TRBV10-3
CDR3 DNA: TGTGCCATCAGTGAGAGGTACCAAGAGACCCAGTACTTC
CDR3 protein: CAISERYQETQYF

J gene: TRBJ2-5
D gene: TRBD2
clone size: NA
V gene: TRBV3-1
CDR3 DNA: TGTGCCAGCAGCCCCCTAAGTCGGGCTAGCGGGAGATGGGTAGAGACCCAGTACTTC
CDR3 protein: CASSPLSRASGRWVETQYF

J gene: TRBJ2-7
D gene: TRBD1
clone size: NA
V gene: TRBV5-1
CDR3 DNA: TGCGCCAGCAGCTCACAGGGGGCGACTAACTACGAGCAGTACTTC
CDR3 protein: CASSSQGATNYEQYF

J gene: TRBJ1-5
D gene: NA
clone size: many
V gene: TRBV12-3/TRBV12-4
CDR3 DNA: TGTGCCAGCAGTTTAGGGGGTCAGCCCCAGCATTTT
CDR3 protein: CASSLGGQPQHF

J gene: TRBJ2-7
D gene: TRBD1
clone size: many
V gene: TRBV6-1
CDR3 DNA: TGTGCCAGCAGGGATCCGGGACAGGGTGTACACGAGCAGTACTTC
CDR3 protein: CASRDPGQGVHEQYF

J gene: TRBJ2-7
D gene: TRBD1
clone size: NA
V gene: TRBV6-5
CDR3 DNA: TGTGCCAGCAGTTACTCGACAGGGATCCTCTCCTACGAGCAGTACTTC
CDR3 protein: CASSYSTGILSYEQYF

J gene: TRBJ2-2
D gene: NA
clone size: NA
V gene: TRBV4-2
CDR3 DNA: TGTGCCAGCAGCCCGGGGCTCACCAGCGGGGAGCTGTTTTTT
CDR3 protein: CASSPGLTSGELFF

J gene: TRBJ2-3
D gene: NA
clone size: NA
V gene: TRBV10-2
CDR3 DNA: TGCGCCAGCAGCCGCGACTATCTTAGCACAGATACGCAGTATTTT
CDR3 protein: CASSRDYLSTDTQYF

J gene: TRBJ2-1
D gene: TRBD2
clone size: NA
V gene: TRBV5-1
CDR3 DNA: TGCGCCAGCAGCCCGCGACTAGCGGAACCCTACAATGAGCAGTTCTTC
CDR3 protein: CASSPRLAEPYNEQFF

J gene: TRBJ1-1
D gene: TRBD1
clone size: NA
V gene: TRBV6-4
CDR3 DNA: TGTGCCAGCGACCGACAGGGGCCGGAGGGTAGTGGCGCTTTCTTT
CDR3 protein: CASDRQGPEGSGAFF

J gene: TRBJ2-6
D gene: NA
clone size: NA
V gene: TRBV5-1
CDR3 DNA: TGCGCCAGCAGCTTTCTCTCGCCTGGGGCCAACGTCCTGACTTTC
CDR3 protein: CASSFLSPGANVLTF

J gene: TRBJ2-1
D gene: TRBD2
clone size: many
V gene: TRBV10-3
CDR3 DNA: TGTGCCATCAGTGAGAGACTAGCGGACTACAATGAGCAGTTCTTC
CDR3 protein: CAISERLADYNEQFF

J gene: TRBJ2-7
D gene: NA
clone size: few
V gene: TRBV11-2
CDR3 DNA: TGTGCCAGCAGCTTAACCTCAGGGAACCGACCCTCTTACGAGCAGTACTTC
CDR3 protein: CASSLTSGNRPSYEQYF

J gene: TRBJ2-7
D gene: NA
clone size: NA
V gene: TRBV27
CDR3 DNA: TGTGCCAGCAGTTTACGTCCCCAGGCGCCCTACGAGCAGTACTTC
CDR3 protein: CASSLRPQAPYEQYF

J gene: TRBJ1-2
D gene: TRBD1
clone size: NA
V gene: TRBV5-6
CDR3 DNA: TGTGCCAGCAGCCGGACAGGGAAGAACTATGGCTACACCTTC
CDR3 protein: CASSRTGKNYGYTF

J gene: TRBJ1-5
D gene: TRBD1
clone size: NA
V gene: TRBV12-3/TRBV12-4
CDR3 DNA: TGTGCCAGCACCGCGGACAGGTTGAGCAATCAGCCCCAGCATTTT
CDR3 protein: CASTADRLSNQPQHF

J gene: TRBJ2-1
D gene: TRBD2
clone size: NA
V gene: TRBV5-1
CDR3 DNA: TGCGCCAGCAGCTTTAGCGGGTGGGCCTACAATGAGCAGTTCTTC
CDR3 protein: CASSFSGWAYNEQFF

J gene: TRBJ2-3
D gene: TRBD2
clone size: few
V gene: TRBV5-1
CDR3 DNA: TGCGCCAGCAGCACTAGCGGTTCCACAGATACGCAGTATTTT
CDR3 protein: CASSTSGSTDTQYF

J gene: TRBJ2-1
D gene: TRBD2
clone size: NA
V gene: TRBV3-1
CDR3 DNA: TGTGCCAGCAGCCTCCGACTAGCGGACTACAATGAGCAGTTCTTC
CDR3 protein: CASSLRLADYNEQFF

J gene: TRBJ2-3
D gene: NA
clone size: many
V gene: TRBV7-9
CDR3 DNA: TGTGCCAGCAGCTTAGCGGTCCAGGTTCACACAGATACGCAGTATTTT
CDR3 protein: CASSLAVQVHTDTQYF